The present T cell receptor (beta chain) was sequenced within a study of CD8 T cells in ankylosing spondylitis. By quantitative 5'-RACE with molecular barcodes, the TCR beta libraries were made. TCRdb itself ran the 5' RACE reads through MiXCR, one entry per CDR3 protein. Of hundreds of thousands of distinct CDR3 sequences listed, 8% to 9.5% are singletons. Germline V CDR1 and CDR2: SGHTA, FQGNSA. Deletions cut 6 bases from V and 0 bases from J, with 15 bases between. The CDR3 has 15 amino acids. This clonotype came up many times. What it binds is unknown. Broader study findings: Typical of ankylosing spondylitis blood, it appeared, was a TCR beta motif of eight highly homologous variants. Some of these motif variants have turned up before, in reports on reactive arthritis synovial fluid and blood. Reported data indicate significant enrichment of disease-linked clones within matched ankylosing spondylitis synovial fluid.

The sequencing input was blood, either unsorted or a sorted T cell fraction (not recorded which). The receptor's source is a male donor with ankylosing spondylitis or in good health (not recorded which). V usage is TRBV7-2 and J usage is TRBJ2-7; D is possibly TRBD1 or TRBD2 (5 bases each). The CDR3, as DNA: TGTGCCAGCAGTTATGACCGGGACCCCTCCTACGAGCAGTACTTC. This sequence encodes CASSYDRDPSYEQYF.